This TCR beta chain is drawn from a study of post-analysis software for immune sequencing data. Study-wide context: Included courses were relapsing-remitting and secondary progressive multiple sclerosis; progressive-relapsing multiple sclerosis was also included. Study results and limitations: Four or five TRBV segments were significantly more frequent in patients than in controls. TRBV5-6, TRBV5-1 and TRBV20-1 were among these segments. Normalized Chao1 diversity was significantly lower in multiple sclerosis patients than in controls. Samples prepared in the same batch strongly co-clustered by F measure.

Sequencing libraries made from TCR beta cDNA carried unique molecular identifiers. cDNA molecules numbering 450,000 to 650,000 came from roughly 1 to 10 million T cells. MiXCR was run by TCRdb on the PCR reads, yielding one entry per CDR3 protein. The data show some 690,000 distinct CDR3 sequences, 55% to 70% seen once. The CDR3 is 13 amino acids. Germline V lookup: CDR1 MNHNY, CDR2 SVGAGI (reference sequence). V lost 2 bases, J lost 8 bases, and 12 bases lay in between. Comment on this clonotype: The antigen is not known.

The source of this sequence is a girl aged 2-15 years with multiple sclerosis. Sequenced input: blood. The chain recombines TRBV6-6 with TRBJ1-1; no clear D gene. The CDR3 nucleotides are TGTGCCAGCAGTTACGGTGAAGGCTCCGAAGCTTTCTTT. It translates to CASSYGEGSEAFF.